These 20 T cell receptor beta chains came from one sample sequenced in a study of identifying expanded T cells in peripheral blood. Some clones are missing from TCRdb's copy, which holds only in-frame ones; the method was immunoSEQ multiplex PCR. The sample lists about 85,000 clones; 70% to 90% were seen once. The material sequenced was blood. The receptors come from a person aged 18 to 75 in good health.

This chain uses TRBV5-1 with TRBJ2-1; 11 nucleotides align to TRBD2. The ends lost 4 bases at V and 4 bases at J; junction bases unmatched: 7. Germline V gene sequence: CDR1 SGHRS, CDR2 YFSETQ. The CDR3 sequence is 16 residues long. CDR3 in DNA: TGCGCCAGCAGCCCCTATAGCGGGGGGGTTTACAATGAGCAGTTCTTC. As protein: CASSPYSGGVYNEQFF.

The chain joins TRBV2 to TRBJ1-1, with a tentative D call TRBD1 (5 bases). The CDR3 spans 13 residues. Germline CDR1 SNHLY, CDR2 FYNNEI. Trimming removed 6 bases from V and 2 bases from J, with 10 bases in between. The CDR3 region is CASSPQGNTEAFF. The CDR3 DNA follows: TGTGCCAGCAGCCCCCAGGGTAACACTGAAGCTTTCTTT.

This clone was detected only a few times. The V and J genes are TRBV29-1 and TRBJ1-2; D possibly corresponds to TRBD1 (6 bases). V lost 7 bases to trimming and J lost 7 bases, with 10 bases between them. The germline CDR1 and CDR2 sequences are SQVTM and ANQGSEA. This CDR3 comprises 10 residues. The CDR3: CSAEGGGYTF. The DNA of the CDR3 is TGCAGCGCCGAAGGGGGTGGCTACACCTTC.

The CDR3 sequence: CASSTPDSVTEPNSPLHF. CDR3 nucleotide sequence: TGTGCCAGTAGTACGCCAGATTCTGTGACAGAACCTAATTCACCCCTCCACTTT. V gene TRBV19 combines with J gene TRBJ1-6; weak D call: TRBD1 (5 bases). V shed 4 bases and J shed 6 bases, with 22 bases lying between them. The CDR3 extends over 18 amino acids. CDR1 is LNHDA, CDR2 SQIVND, per germline (reference sequence).

This sequence joins TRBV7-8 and TRBJ2-2; 7 bases match TRBD1. CDR3 size: 15 residues. The junction had 4 bases not matched to a gene; V was cut back by 6 bases and J by 0 bases. Germline V gene sequence: CDR1 SGHVS, CDR2 FQNEAQ. CDR3 sequence: CASRRQGPNTGELFF. CDR3 DNA sequence: TGTGCCAGCAGACGACAGGGACCGAACACCGGGGAGCTGTTTTTT.

The sample holds a few counts of this clone. This sequence joins TRBV6-5 and TRBJ2-1, with D possibly TRBD1 on 6 matching bases. The CDR3 runs to 12 residues. With 5 bases removed from V and 10 bases from J, the gap between germline ends came to 12 bases. Germline V gene sequence: CDR1 MNHEY, CDR2 SVGAGI. This chain's CDR3 is CASSPFRGEQFF. The CDR3 DNA follows: TGTGCCAGCAGTCCCTTTAGGGGGGAGCAGTTCTTC.

The V and J genes are TRBV29-1 and TRBJ2-3; D is uncertain. The CDR3 runs 13 residues. CDR1 is SQVTM, CDR2 ANQGSEA, per germline. V was shortened by 3 bases and J by 0 bases, with 7 bases between the two germline ends. CDR3 sequence (DNA): TGCAGCGTTGATCCCGGTAGCACAGATACGCAGTATTTT. This translates into CSVDPGSTDTQYF.

The V gene is TRBV7-6, the J gene TRBJ1-2, with no clear D. The CDR3 loop spans 17 amino acids. The V end was cut by 3 bases, the J end by 0 bases, with 17 bases between. Germline CDR1 SGHVS, CDR2 FNYEAQ. CDR3 in amino acids: CASSFGPRADSNYGYTF. DNA for the CDR3: TGTGCCAGCAGCTTCGGGCCGCGGGCGGACTCTAACTATGGCTACACCTTC.

V gene TRBV2 combines with J gene TRBJ1-1; D ambiguous. CDR1 and CDR2 from the germline V gene are SNHLY and FYNNEI. V was cut by 2 bases and J by 6 bases, with 10 bases left in between. The CDR3 sequence is 13 residues long. CDR3 coding DNA: TGTGCCAGCAGTGAAACGACATATCCTGAAGCTTTCTTT. Encoded protein: CASSETTYPEAFF.

This clone was counted a single time. The chain links TRBV6-5 to TRBJ2-3; 11 bases are a match to TRBD2. Germline V gives CDR1 MNHEY, CDR2 SVGAGI. The CDR3 has 16 amino acids. J lost 5 bases, V lost 7 bases, and 11 bases had no gene match. The CDR3 region has the DNA TGTGCCAGCACTTATAGCGGGGGGGCACGCGGAGATACGCAGTATTTT. It encodes CASTYSGGARGDTQYF.

V usage is TRBV9 and J usage is TRBJ1-1; 11 bases match TRBD1. CDR1 and CDR2 (germline): SGDLS, YYNGEE. J lost 4 bases, V lost 3 bases, and 5 bases had no gene match. The length of the CDR3 is 15 residues. The CDR3 region is CASSAQDRGLTEAFF. The CDR3 bases are TGTGCCAGCAGCGCACAGGACAGGGGGCTCACTGAAGCTTTCTTT.

The V gene is TRBV14, the J gene TRBJ1-3; the D gene is possibly TRBD1 (6 bases). The CDR3 is made up of 14 amino acids. V was clipped by 4 bases and J by 0 bases, with 7 bases between them. CDR1 and CDR2 (germline): SGHDN, FVKESK. The CDR3 reads CASSPGHSGNTIYF. CDR3 DNA: TGTGCCAGCAGCCCGGGACACTCTGGAAACACCATATATTTT. Looking up the rest from reference TRBV14 and TRBJ1-3 gives the full variable domain: EAGVTQFPSHSVIEKGQTVTLRCDPISGHDNLYWYRRVMGKEIKFLLHFVKESKQDESGMPNNRFLAERTGGTYSTLKVQPAELEDSGVYFCASSPGHSGNTIYFGEGSWLTVV.

The DNA of the CDR3 is TGTGCCAGCTCACCAGGGGGCGATGATTCACCCCTCCACTTT. Translating it yields CASSPGGDDSPLHF. The rearrangement joins TRBV18 to TRBJ1-6; TRBD1 is a possible D gene (6 bases). With 2 bases removed from V and 8 bases from J, the gap between germline ends came to 10 bases. The germline V gene encodes CDR1 KGHSH and CDR2 LQKENI. The CDR3 runs 14 residues.

The J gene is TRBJ1-4, the V gene TRBV11-2; D is perhaps TRBD1 (5 bases). The V end was cut by 8 bases, the J end by 5 bases, with 15 bases between. The CDR3 consists of 14 residues. Germline assignment: CDR1 SGHAT and CDR2 FQNNGV. Here the CDR3 DNA reads TGTGCCAGCGTCGTCTCACCAGGGAATGAAAAACTGTTTTTT. Translation: CASVVSPGNEKLFF.

The chain joins TRBV6-1 to TRBJ1-1, with 8 bases identical to TRBD1. Looked up from germline, CDR1 is MNHNS and CDR2 is SASEGT. V lost 6 bases to trimming and J lost 4 bases; unmatched junction nucleotides: 4. This CDR3 has 13 residues. The CDR3 region is CASSITGGTEAFF. CDR3 coding DNA: TGTGCCAGCAGCATAACAGGGGGCACTGAAGCTTTCTTT.

V gene TRBV28 combines with J gene TRBJ1-4; possible D gene TRBD1, 5 bases. Germline V gene data show CDR1 as MDHEN and CDR2 as SYDVKM. The CDR3 has 14 residues. Between the trimmed V and J ends, which lost 5 bases and 10 bases, there was a span of 17 bases. The CDR3 protein is CASSPRDGVGKLFF. CDR3 coding DNA: TGTGCCAGCAGTCCCAGGGATGGTGTGGGAAAACTGTTTTTT. Combining the CDR3 with reference TRBV28 and TRBJ1-4 gives the whole variable domain DVKVTQSSRYLVKRTGEKVFLECVQDMDHENMFWYRQDPGLGLRLIYFSYDVKMKEKGDIPEGYSVSREKKERFSLILESASTNQTSMYLCASSPRDGVGKLFFGSGTQLSVL.

J is TRBJ2-4 and V is TRBV5-1, with 8 bases identical to TRBD2. Trimming took 0 bases from V and 8 from J; bases not matched to a gene: 4. The V gene's germline CDR1 is SGHRS and CDR2 YFSETQ. The CDR3 is 14 amino acids. CDR3 nucleotide sequence: TGCGCCAGCAGCTTGGCAGCGGGGGTGGACATTCAGTACTTC. Protein product: CASSLAAGVDIQYF.

This clone was seen just once. This chain links TRBV18 with TRBJ2-1; no clear D gene. The length of the CDR3 is 13 residues. V was shortened by 4 bases and J by 5 bases, with 9 bases between the two germline ends. CDR1 and CDR2 (germline): KGHSH, LQKENI. The CDR3 DNA sequence: TGTGCCAGCTCACAAAATCGCGACAATGAGCAGTTCTTC. Encoded protein: CASSQNRDNEQFF.

The chain joins TRBV11-2 to TRBJ2-7, with D perhaps matching TRBD2 (5 bases). CDR1 SGHAT and CDR2 FQNNGV come from the germline V gene. The CDR3 is made up of 14 amino acids. V lost 7 bases and J 3 bases, leaving 16 bases between the germline ends. The CDR3 loop is CASTFTEGDYEQYF. The CDR3 DNA follows: TGTGCCAGCACCTTTACCGAGGGAGACTACGAGCAGTACTTC.

This clone was counted only a few times. The chain couples TRBV7-9 to TRBJ1-2; D might be TRBD1 (6 bases). The CDR3 loop spans 16 amino acids. Germline-derived CDR1 and CDR2 are SEHNR and FQNEAQ (reference sequence). Trimming pared 0 bases from V and 0 bases from J, leaving 11 bases between. CDR3 in DNA: TGTGCCAGCAGCTTAGCCGGGGGCATAACTAACTATGGCTACACCTTC. Encoded protein: CASSLAGGITNYGYTF.